Listed below are T cell receptor beta chains from one sample, sequenced in a study of T cell responses to AZD1222 COVID-19 vaccine. Some clones are missing from TCRdb's copy, which holds only in-frame ones; the method was immunoSEQ multiplex PCR. The table includes about 85,000 clones, about nine tenths detected once. The specimen was peripheral blood, collected on day 0 of AZD1222 vaccination. Source of these receptors: an adult in good health. Each CDR3 is given with its conserved first and last residue. D genes are given only for firm matches. A row's size may be missing; if present it is once, few, many or a size class.

cdr3_length: 15
j_call: TRBJ1-1
clone_size: few
v_call: TRBV19
d_call: NA
cdr3_nt: TGTGCCAGTACCCCCATTGGGGGGCTTGGCACTGAAGCTTTCTTT
cdr3_aa: CASTPIGGLGTEAFF

cdr3_length: 15
j_call: TRBJ2-1
clone_size: NA
v_call: TRBV3-1/TRBV3-2
d_call: TRBD2
cdr3_nt: TGTGCCAGCAGCCAAGATCCGAGCGGGGACAATGAGCAGTTCTTC
cdr3_aa: CASSQDPSGDNEQFF

cdr3_length: 14
j_call: TRBJ1-6
clone_size: NA
v_call: TRBV2
d_call: NA
cdr3_nt: TGTGCCAGCACCCCCGGGACGAATAATTCACCCCTCCACTTT
cdr3_aa: CASTPGTNNSPLHF

cdr3_length: 13
j_call: TRBJ1-2
clone_size: NA
v_call: TRBV25-1
d_call: NA
cdr3_nt: TGTGCCAGCAGTCTAGACATAGACTATGGCTACACCTTC
cdr3_aa: CASSLDIDYGYTF

cdr3_length: 14
j_call: TRBJ2-7
clone_size: NA
v_call: TRBV19
d_call: TRBD1
cdr3_nt: TGTGCCAGTAGTCTAACAGGGGGACGGGGAGAGCAGTACTTC
cdr3_aa: CASSLTGGRGEQYF

cdr3_length: 14
j_call: TRBJ2-3
clone_size: NA
v_call: TRBV7-3
d_call: TRBD2
cdr3_nt: TGTGCCAGCAGCTTTAGCGGGAACACAGATACGCAGTATTTT
cdr3_aa: CASSFSGNTDTQYF

cdr3_length: 16
j_call: TRBJ1-6
clone_size: NA
v_call: TRBV10-3
d_call: TRBD1
cdr3_nt: TGTGCCATCAGTGAGTCTCATAGGGGGCCTAATTCACCCCTCCACTTT
cdr3_aa: CAISESHRGPNSPLHF

cdr3_length: 12
j_call: TRBJ2-7
clone_size: NA
v_call: TRBV27
d_call: NA
cdr3_nt: TGTGCCAGCAAAGGGGGGGGCAGCGAGCAGTACTTC
cdr3_aa: CASKGGGSEQYF

cdr3_length: 15
j_call: TRBJ2-1
clone_size: NA
v_call: TRBV19
d_call: TRBD1
cdr3_nt: TGTGCCAGTAGTATACGACAGGGGCTTAGGAATGAGCAGTTCTTC
cdr3_aa: CASSIRQGLRNEQFF

cdr3_length: 11
j_call: TRBJ2-7
clone_size: NA
v_call: TRBV2
d_call: NA
cdr3_nt: TGTGCCACCGGGGCCGGCTACGAGCAGTACTTC
cdr3_aa: CATGAGYEQYF